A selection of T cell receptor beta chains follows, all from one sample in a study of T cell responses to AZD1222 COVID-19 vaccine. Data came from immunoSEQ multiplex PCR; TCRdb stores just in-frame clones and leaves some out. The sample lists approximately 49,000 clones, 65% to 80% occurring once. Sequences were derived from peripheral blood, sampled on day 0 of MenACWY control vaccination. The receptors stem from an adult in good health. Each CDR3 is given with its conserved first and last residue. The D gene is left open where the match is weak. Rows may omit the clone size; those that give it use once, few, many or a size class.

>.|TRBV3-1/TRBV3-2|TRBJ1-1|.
CASSQGRNTEAFF
TGTGCCAGCAGCCAGGGCAGAAACACTGAAGCTTTCTTT
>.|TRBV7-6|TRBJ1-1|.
CATNKGKGTEAFF
TGTGCCACCAATAAGGGGAAGGGCACTGAAGCTTTCTTT
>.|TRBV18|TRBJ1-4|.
CASSRDPTGREKLFF
TGTGCCAGCTCACGGGACCCGACCGGACGGGAAAAACTGTTTTTT
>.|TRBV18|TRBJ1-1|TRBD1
CASSRDRNTEAFF
TGTGCCAGCTCCCGGGACAGGAACACTGAAGCTTTCTTT
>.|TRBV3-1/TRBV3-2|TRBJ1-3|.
CASSLQTSGNTIYF
TGTGCCAGCAGCCTACAGACCTCTGGAAACACCATATATTTT
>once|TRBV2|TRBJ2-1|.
CASSLTSSSYNEQFF
TGTGCCAGCAGTCTCACTAGCAGCTCCTACAATGAGCAGTTCTTC
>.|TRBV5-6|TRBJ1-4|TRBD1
CASSLRGTGYEKLFF
TGTGCCAGCAGCTTGCGCGGGACAGGGTATGAAAAACTGTTTTTT
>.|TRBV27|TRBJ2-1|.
CASSGRVEQFF
TGTGCCAGCAGTGGACGGGTCGAGCAGTTCTTC
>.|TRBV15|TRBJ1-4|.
CAAQGTDEKLFF
TGTGCGGCGCAGGGTACGGATGAAAAACTGTTTTTT
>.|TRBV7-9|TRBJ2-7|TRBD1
CASSVGTVKYEQYF
TGTGCCAGCAGCGTGGGGACAGTGAAGTACGAGCAGTACTTC
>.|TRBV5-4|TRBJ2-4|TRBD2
CASSLGLAGGPVDKNIQYF
TGTGCCAGCAGCTTGGGACTAGCGGGGGGGCCCGTGGACAAAAACATTCAGTACTTC